The entry below gives a single T cell receptor (beta chain) sequence along with its context. Its antigen is as yet unknown. MiXCR was run by TCRdb on the RT-PCR reads, yielding one entry per CDR3 protein. This sample yields almost 250,000 distinct CDR3 sequences, of which more than 9% are seen a single time; less than 8.5% belongs to the top ten. The data derive from a study of response to subunit inactivated influenza vaccine. Regarding the study as a whole: The authors suggested that few new T cells are recruited per seasonal influenza vaccination.

This clonotype was sampled from a man in his fifties or sixties who received an inactivated influenza vaccine. The sequences come from non-naive T cells sorted from PBMCs, collected 14 days before vaccination.

Written as DNA, the CDR3 is TGTGCCAGCAGCTCCCCCTACCAGGGACCACAGAACACCGGGGAGCTGTTTTTT. Amino acids: CASSSPYQGPQNTGELFF. V gene TRBV11-1 combines with J gene TRBJ2-2; D may match TRBD1 or TRBD2 (5 bases each). This CDR3 contains 18 residues. Germline V lookup: CDR1 SGHAT, CDR2 FQDESV (reference sequence). With 4 bases removed from V and 1 base from J, the gap between germline ends came to 19 bases.